This T cell receptor (beta chain) was documented in a study of T-cell memory formation after mild COVID-19. On the study more broadly: Clusters of TCRs were largely donor specific.

Comment on this clonotype: The antigen is undetermined.

Germline V gene data show CDR1 as KGHDR and CDR2 as SFDVKD. The CDR3 is made up of 13 amino acids. V lost 6 bases to trimming and J lost 7 bases, with 12 bases between them. Points from the study as a whole: While clones contracting from day 15 to 85 were balanced between CD4 and CD8, later expanders leaned CD4+. Those CD4+ clones that contracted were mainly in CM and EM (CD8+ ones in EMRA).

In TCRdb, the 5' RACE reads were re-called with MiXCR into one record per CDR3 protein. The repertoire holds about 620,000 distinct CDR3 sequences, with approximately 18% as singletons. The chain recombines TRBV24-1 with TRBJ1-5, with D perhaps TRBD1 (5 bases). This TCR was sampled from an adult woman who had mild COVID-19 (a few samples of this study predate the infection). Cell type and time point are not known. Sequenced input: PBMCs or a T cell subset sorted from them (not recorded which). The DNA for the CDR3 is TGTGCCACCAGTAGGGCAGGGAGGCAGCCCCAGCATTTT. Amino acid sequence: CATSRAGRQPQHF.